This TCR beta chain was obtained from a study of siplizumab effects on memory and regulatory T cells. The CDR3 totals 15 residues. From germline, CDR1 is SGHAT and CDR2 FQNNGV. Trimming removed 0 bases from V and 6 bases from J, with 14 bases in between. Overall study findings and caveats: Greater diversity than memory cells seemed evident in naive T cells, which also appeared to be major alloresponse contributors. Proliferating Tregs in siplizumab cultures were never verified as suppressive.

In regard to this clone: Its cognate antigen is unknown.

Sequencing of each sample assayed roughly 10^5 TCR templates. The method was immunoSEQ multiplex PCR; TCRdb's version includes in-frame clones alone and lacks a portion of them. The sample has about 100,000 clones; approximately 94% are singletons. This chain joins TRBV11-2 and TRBJ1-2; D is ambiguous. Sequenced sample: non-Treg CD4+ T cells sorted from blood. This receptor was taken from a human donor in good health. The CDR3 DNA reads TGTGCCAGCAGCTTAGAGTACAGAGGCCGGGATGGCTACACCTTC. Its protein is CASSLEYRGRDGYTF.